The clone carrying this T cell receptor (beta chain) was found once. The target antigen is unknown. Researchers ran the PCR with 60 Vbeta and 13 Jbeta primers. Sequencing used immunoSEQ multiplex PCR; TCRdb keeps in-frame clones, though not all of them. The profile shows about 130,000 clones, around 83% of them singletons. There are 12 residues in the CDR3. V dropped 2 bases and J dropped 5 bases, with 7 bases sitting between them. Germline lookup yields CDR1 LNHDA and CDR2 SQIVND (reference sequence). This entry is derived from a study of cytomegalovirus exposure and HLA in healthy donors. General study points: Reports showed the classifier diagnosing cytomegalovirus status with high specificity and sensitivity. Despite most TCR sequences being rare, some public TCRs occurred in many donors. Most CMV-associated TCR beta chains appeared HLA-restricted in a later analysis.

Specimen: PBMCs. The origin of this receptor is a woman in her 50s in good health and CMV-seropositive. V gene TRBV19 combines with J gene TRBJ2-7, with D uncertain. The CDR3, as DNA: TGTGCCAGTAGTATACGGGTCGACGAGCAGTACTTC. Its protein product is CASSIRVDEQYF. The full variable domain, its missing parts supplied by reference TRBV19 and TRBJ2-7, is DGGITQSPKYLFRKEGQNVTLSCEQNLNHDAMYWYRQDPGQGLRLIYYSQIVNDFQKGDIAEGYSVSREKKESFPLTVTSAQKNPTAFYLCASSIRVDEQYFGPGTRLTVT.